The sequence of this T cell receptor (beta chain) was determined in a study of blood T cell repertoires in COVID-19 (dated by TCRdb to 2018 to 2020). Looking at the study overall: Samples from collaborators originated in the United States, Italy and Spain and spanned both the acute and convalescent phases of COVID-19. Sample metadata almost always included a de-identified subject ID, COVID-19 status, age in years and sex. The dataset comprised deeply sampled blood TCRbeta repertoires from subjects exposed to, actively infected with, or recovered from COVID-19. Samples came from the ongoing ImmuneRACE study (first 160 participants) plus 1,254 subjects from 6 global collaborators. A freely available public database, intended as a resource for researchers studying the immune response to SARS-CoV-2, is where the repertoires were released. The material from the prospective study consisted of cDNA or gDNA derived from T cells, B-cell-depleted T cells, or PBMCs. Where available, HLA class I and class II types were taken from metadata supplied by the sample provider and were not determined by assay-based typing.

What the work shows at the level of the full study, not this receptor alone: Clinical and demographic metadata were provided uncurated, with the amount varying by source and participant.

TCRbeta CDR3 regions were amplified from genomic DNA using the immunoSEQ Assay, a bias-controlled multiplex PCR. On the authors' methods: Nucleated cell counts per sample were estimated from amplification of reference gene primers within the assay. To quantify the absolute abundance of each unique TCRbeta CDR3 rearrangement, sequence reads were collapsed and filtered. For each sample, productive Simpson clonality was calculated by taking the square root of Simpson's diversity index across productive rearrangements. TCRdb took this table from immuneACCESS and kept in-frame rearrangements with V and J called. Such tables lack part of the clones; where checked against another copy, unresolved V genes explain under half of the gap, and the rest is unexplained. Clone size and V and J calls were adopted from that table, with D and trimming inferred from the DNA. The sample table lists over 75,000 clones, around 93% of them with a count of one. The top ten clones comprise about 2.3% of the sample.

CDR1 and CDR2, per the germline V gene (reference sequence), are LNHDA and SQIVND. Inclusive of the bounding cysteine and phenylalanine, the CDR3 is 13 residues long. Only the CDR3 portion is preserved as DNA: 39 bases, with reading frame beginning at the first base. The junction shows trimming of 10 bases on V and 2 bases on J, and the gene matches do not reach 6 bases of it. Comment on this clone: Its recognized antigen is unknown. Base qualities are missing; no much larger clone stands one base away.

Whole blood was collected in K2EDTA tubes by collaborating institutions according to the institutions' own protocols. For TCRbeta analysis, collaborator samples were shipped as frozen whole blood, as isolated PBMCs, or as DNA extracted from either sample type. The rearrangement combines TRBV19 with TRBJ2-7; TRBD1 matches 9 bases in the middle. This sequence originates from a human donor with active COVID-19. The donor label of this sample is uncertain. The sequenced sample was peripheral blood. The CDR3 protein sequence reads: CATGTGRTYEQYF. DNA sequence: TGTGCCACCGGGACAGGGCGGACCTACGAGCAGTACTTC. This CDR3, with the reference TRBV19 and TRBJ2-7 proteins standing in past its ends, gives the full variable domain DGGITQSPKYLFRKEGQNVTLSCEQNLNHDAMYWYRQDPGQGLRLIYYSQIVNDFQKGDIAEGYSVSREKKESFPLTVTSAQKNPTAFYLCATGTGRTYEQYFGPGTRLTVT.